This T cell receptor (beta chain) was captured by sequencing in a study of T-cell reconstitution after alpha-beta-depleted transplantation in children. Study results and limitations: Newly made T cells mostly supplied T-cell counts and diversity one year after transplant. Some patients' high day-60 TCRbeta diversity was attributed to recipient cells surviving conditioning. Several hundred expanded graft clones reportedly were the source of alpha-beta T cells about two months after transplant.

A word on this clonotype: Its cognate antigen is unknown.

V lost 4 bases and J lost 8, with 20 bases in between. This CDR3 comprises 14 residues. Germline assignment: CDR1 DFQATT and CDR2 SNEGSKA (reference sequence). During its preparation, the TCRbeta library received unique molecular identifiers. TCRdb passed the PCR reads through MiXCR, listing each CDR3 protein once. The sample contains 330,000 or so distinct CDR3 sequences, about a tenth of which appear only once. V gene TRBV20-1 combines with J gene TRBJ2-5; maybe TRBD1 (6 bases). The sample here was PBMCs, taken before TCRalphabeta/CD19-depleted stem cell transplant. This TCR came from a boy under two years old with acute myeloid leukemia, due to receive a stem cell transplant. DNA of the CDR3: TGCAGTGCTACATCCGGGACACCCAAGAGAACCCAGTACTTC. Its translation is CSATSGTPKRTQYF.